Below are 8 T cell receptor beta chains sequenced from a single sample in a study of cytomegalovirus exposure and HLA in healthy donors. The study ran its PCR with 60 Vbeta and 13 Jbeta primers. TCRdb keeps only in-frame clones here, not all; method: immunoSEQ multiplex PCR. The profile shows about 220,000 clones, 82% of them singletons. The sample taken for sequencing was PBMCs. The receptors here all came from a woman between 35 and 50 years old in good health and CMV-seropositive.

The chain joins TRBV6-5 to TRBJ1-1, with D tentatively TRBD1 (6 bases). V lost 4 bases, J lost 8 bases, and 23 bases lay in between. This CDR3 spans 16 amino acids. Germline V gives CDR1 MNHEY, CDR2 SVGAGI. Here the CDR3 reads CASSSLSGGRFMEAFF. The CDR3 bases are TGTGCCAGCAGTTCCCTGTCGGGGGGGCGCTTCATGGAAGCTTTCTTT.

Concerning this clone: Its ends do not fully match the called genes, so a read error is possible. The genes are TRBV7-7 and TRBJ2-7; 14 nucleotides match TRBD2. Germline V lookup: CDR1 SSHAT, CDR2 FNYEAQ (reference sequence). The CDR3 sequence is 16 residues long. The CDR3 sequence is CASSETSGRAPYEQYF. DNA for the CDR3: TGTGCTAGCAGCGAGACTAGCGGGAGGGCCCCCTACGAGCAGTACTTC.

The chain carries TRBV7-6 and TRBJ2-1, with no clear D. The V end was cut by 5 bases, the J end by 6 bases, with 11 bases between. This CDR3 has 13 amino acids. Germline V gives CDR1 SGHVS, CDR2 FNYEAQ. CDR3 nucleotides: TGTGCCAGCAGCATCGTAGATGGCAATGAGCAGTTCTTC. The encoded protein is CASSIVDGNEQFF.

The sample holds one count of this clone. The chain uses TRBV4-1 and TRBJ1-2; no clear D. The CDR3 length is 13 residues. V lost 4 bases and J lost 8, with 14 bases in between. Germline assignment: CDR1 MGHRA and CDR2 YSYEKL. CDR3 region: CASSRVVVEGYTF. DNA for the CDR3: TGCGCCAGCAGCCGCGTGGTAGTGGAGGGCTACACCTTC.

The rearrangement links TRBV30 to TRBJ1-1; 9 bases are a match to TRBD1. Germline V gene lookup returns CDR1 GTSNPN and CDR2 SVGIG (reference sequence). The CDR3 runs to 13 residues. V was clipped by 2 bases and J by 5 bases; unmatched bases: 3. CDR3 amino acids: CAWSKDRGTEAFF. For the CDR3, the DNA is TGTGCCTGGAGTAAAGACAGGGGGACTGAAGCTTTCTTT.

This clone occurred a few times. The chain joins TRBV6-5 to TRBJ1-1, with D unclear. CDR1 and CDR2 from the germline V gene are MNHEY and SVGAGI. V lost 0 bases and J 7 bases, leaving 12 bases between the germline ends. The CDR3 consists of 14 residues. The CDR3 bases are TGTGCCAGCAGTTACTCGCCTGGGCGGGATGAAGCTTTCTTT. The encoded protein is CASSYSPGRDEAFF.

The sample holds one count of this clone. The CDR3 sequence: CASSPKLYGYTF. The CDR3 DNA sequence: TGTGCCAGCAGCCCGAAGCTGTATGGCTACACCTTC. This chain links TRBV7-9 with TRBJ1-2; D remains ambiguous. The length of the CDR3 is 12 residues. Trimming removed 5 bases at V and 5 bases at J, with 9 bases between. The germline V gene encodes CDR1 SEHNR and CDR2 FQNEAQ (reference sequence).

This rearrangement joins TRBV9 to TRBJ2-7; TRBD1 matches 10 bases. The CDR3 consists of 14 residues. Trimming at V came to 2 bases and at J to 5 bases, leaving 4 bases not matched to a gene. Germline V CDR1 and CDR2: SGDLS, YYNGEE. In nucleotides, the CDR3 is TGTGCCAGCAGCGTGGGGGACAGGGGTGACGAGCAGTACTTC. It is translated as CASSVGDRGDEQYF.